This T cell receptor (beta chain) was observed in a study of blood T cell repertoires in COVID-19. Study in general: T cells, B-cell-depleted T cells, or PBMCs provided the cDNA or gDNA that served as material.

Germline CDR1 reads SGHDN; CDR2 reads FVKESK. Unmatched junction bases numbered 9, after V lost 4 bases and J lost 4 bases. This CDR3 has 15 amino acids. Per the original data handling: Estimated nucleated cell counts came from reference gene primer amplification. TCRdb keeps only in-frame clones here, not all; method: immunoSEQ multiplex PCR. The V and J calls and clone size come from that table; D and trimming were worked out from the DNA. The sample comprises around 230,000 clones, approximately 85% of which are singletons, and roughly 4.6% rests with the top ten. What was sequenced was peripheral blood. The chain has TRBV14 and TRBJ2-7; 8 nucleotides match TRBD2. The sequence came from a man aged 50 or older with COVID-19, enrolled during active disease. The CDR3 here is CASSLEERGTYEQYF. The CDR3, as DNA: TGTGCCAGCAGCCTTGAGGAGCGGGGGACGTACGAGCAGTACTTC.